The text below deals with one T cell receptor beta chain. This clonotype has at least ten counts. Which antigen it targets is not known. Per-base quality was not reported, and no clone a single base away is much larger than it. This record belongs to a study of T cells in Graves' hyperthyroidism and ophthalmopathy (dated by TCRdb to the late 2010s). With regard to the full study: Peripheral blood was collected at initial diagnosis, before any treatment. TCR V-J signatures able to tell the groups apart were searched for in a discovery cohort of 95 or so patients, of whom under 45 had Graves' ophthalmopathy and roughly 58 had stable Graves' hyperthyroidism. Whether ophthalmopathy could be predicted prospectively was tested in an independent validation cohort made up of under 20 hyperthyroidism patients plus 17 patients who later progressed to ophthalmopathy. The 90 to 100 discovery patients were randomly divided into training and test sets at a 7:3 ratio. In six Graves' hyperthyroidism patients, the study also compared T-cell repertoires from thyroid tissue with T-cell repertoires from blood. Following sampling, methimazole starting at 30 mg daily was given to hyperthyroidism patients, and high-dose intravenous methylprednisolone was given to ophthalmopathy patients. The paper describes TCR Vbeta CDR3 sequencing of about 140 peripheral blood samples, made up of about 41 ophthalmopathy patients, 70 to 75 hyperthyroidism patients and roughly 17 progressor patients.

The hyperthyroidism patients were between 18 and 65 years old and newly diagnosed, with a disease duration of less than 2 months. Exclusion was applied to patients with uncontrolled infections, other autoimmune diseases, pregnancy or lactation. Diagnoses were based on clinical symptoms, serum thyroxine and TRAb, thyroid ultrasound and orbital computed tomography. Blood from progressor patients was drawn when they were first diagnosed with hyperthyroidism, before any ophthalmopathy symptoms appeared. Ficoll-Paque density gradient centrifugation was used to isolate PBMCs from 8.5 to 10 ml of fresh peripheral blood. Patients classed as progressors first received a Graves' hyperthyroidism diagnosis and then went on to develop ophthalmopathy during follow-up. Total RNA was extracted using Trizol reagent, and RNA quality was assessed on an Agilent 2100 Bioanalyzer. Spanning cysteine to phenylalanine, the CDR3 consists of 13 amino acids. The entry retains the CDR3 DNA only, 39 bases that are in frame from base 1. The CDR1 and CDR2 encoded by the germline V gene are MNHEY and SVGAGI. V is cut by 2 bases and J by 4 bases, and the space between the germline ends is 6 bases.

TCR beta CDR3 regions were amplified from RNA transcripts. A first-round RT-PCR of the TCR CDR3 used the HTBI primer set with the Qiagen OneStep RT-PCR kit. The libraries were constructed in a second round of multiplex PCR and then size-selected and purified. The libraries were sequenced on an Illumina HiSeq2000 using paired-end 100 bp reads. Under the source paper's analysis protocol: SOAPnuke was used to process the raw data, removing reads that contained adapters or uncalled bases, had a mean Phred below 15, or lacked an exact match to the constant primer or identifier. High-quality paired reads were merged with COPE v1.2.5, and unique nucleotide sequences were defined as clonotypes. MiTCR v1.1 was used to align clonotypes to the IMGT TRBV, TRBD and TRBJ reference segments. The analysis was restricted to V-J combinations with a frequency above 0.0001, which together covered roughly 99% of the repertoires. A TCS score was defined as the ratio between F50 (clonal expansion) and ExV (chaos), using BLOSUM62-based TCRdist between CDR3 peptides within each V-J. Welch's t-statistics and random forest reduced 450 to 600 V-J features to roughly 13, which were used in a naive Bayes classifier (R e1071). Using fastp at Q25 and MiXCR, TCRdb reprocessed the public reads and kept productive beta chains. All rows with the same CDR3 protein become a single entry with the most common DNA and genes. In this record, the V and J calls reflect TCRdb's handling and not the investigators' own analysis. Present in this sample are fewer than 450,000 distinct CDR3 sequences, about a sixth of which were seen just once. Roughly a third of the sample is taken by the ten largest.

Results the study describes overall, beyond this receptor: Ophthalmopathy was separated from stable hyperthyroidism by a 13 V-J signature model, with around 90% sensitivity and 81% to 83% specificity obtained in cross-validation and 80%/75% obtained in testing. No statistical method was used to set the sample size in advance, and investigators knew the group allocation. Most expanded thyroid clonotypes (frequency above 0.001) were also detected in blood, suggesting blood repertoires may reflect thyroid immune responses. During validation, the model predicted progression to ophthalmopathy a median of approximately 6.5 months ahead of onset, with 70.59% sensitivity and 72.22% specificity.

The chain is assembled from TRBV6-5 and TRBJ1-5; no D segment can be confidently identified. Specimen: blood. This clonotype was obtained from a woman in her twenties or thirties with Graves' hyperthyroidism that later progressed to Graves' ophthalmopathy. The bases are TGTGCCAGCAGTTACACCTATAATCAGCCCCAGCATTTT. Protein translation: CASSYTYNQPQHF.